The text below deals with one T cell receptor (beta chain). Its antigen is unknown. Per-base qualities were not stored, and no clone one base away is much larger. These data come from a study of CD8 T cells in Susac syndrome (dated by TCRdb to about 2019). For the wider study: Repertoire sequencing was used to test whether CD8+ T cell activation and differentiation in Susac syndrome was antigen driven. What the research found in general, with its limitations: The number of individuals in the TCR sequencing and HLA analysis was acknowledged as relatively small.

Trimming accounts for 5 bases at V and 4 bases at J, while the number of junction bases matched to no gene is 8. Looking up the germline V gene (reference sequence) yields CDR1 MNHEY and CDR2 SMNVEV. From its cysteine to its phenylalanine, the CDR3 spans 15 amino acids. Only the CDR3 region is kept as DNA, spanning 45 bases read in frame from base 1. Peripheral blood CD8+ and CD4+ T cells from healthy donors, Susac syndrome patients and multiple sclerosis patients were profiled using high-throughput TCR beta sequencing. Healthy donors were included as age- and sex-matched controls. Bulk CD8+ and CD4+ T cells were purified by magnetic negative isolation, while CD8+ TEMRA cells were enriched using FACS. Blood was drawn into EDTA tubes, processed within 24 hours, and PBMCs were isolated by density gradient centrifugation. PBMCs intended for TCR sequencing were cryopreserved in liquid nitrogen and thawed later in a water bath at 37 degrees C. Purity of sorted or isolated CD4+, CD8+ and CD8+ TEMRA cells was at least 90%.

RNA was extracted with the RNeasy kit and roughly 0.45 to 1 ug was reverse transcribed using random hexamers. The immunoSEQ multiplex PCR assay, which covers 54 Vbeta and 13 Jbeta segments, was used to amplify TCR beta CDR3 regions. PCR amplification bias was corrected using a synthetic template baseline for primer optimization and computational correction. Concerning the study's data processing: Reads were assigned to V, D and J genes according to IMGT and analyzed in immunoSEQ Analyzer, with only productive sequences retained. Clonality was computed as one minus Shannon entropy normalized by log2 of the number of productive unique sequences. For each patient and control, public and private clones were evaluated among the 100 most prevalent clones. Clones were defined as Susac-specific when absent from the healthy and MS cohorts, from approximately 1,100 published viral clones and from other ImmuneACCESS disease sequences. In-frame beta chains were kept once TCRdb had trimmed the public reads at Q25 with fastp and called clones with MiXCR. When rows share a CDR3 protein, they turn into one entry using the most common DNA and genes. The authors' filters were not applied to this entry. In all, the sample holds around 170,000 distinct CDR3 sequences, and 92% of those were seen once. The ten largest make up approximately 0.082% of the sample.

Sequenced sample: CD4+ T cells from PBMCs. The V and J segments used are TRBV27 and TRBJ2-7; 10 bases in the middle match TRBD1. This TCR was recovered from a human donor in good health. The CDR3 reads CASSPLGTGAYEQYF. The sequenced DNA is TGTGCCAGCAGTCCCCTGGGGACAGGGGCGTACGAGCAGTACTTC.